The following is a T cell receptor beta chain sequence with its context. Treatment meaning: 15 to 20 received Ad26.COV2.S at low or high dose, single or two shots; roughly 5 received placebo; per-sample allocation not given. Sampling happened 63 days after the first vaccine or placebo injection. Boston provided a donor who was an adult aged 18-55 years. An Ad26 vector carrying the Wuhan-strain SARS-CoV-2 spike served as the vaccine. Clones were read by immunoSEQ multiplex PCR, and TCRdb kept only the in-frame ones, dropping some. The repertoire has some 320,000 clones, approximately 80% of them found once; the top ten carry 2.1%. The data derive from a study of Ad26.COV2.S vaccination and SARS-CoV-2 variants. Germline V lookup: CDR1 SGHAT, CDR2 FQNNGV. There are 14 residues in the CDR3. V gave up 4 bases and J gave up 5 bases, with 14 bases separating them.

Sample: peripheral blood, taken in a trial of Ad26.COV2.S vaccine versus placebo. The sequence derives from a person between 18 and 65 years old who received the Ad26.COV2.S COVID-19 vaccine or a placebo. The chain links TRBV11-2 to TRBJ1-2; the D is unclear. The CDR3: CASSSLRVTYGYTF. For the CDR3, the DNA is TGTGCCAGCAGCTCCTTGCGGGTCACATATGGCTACACCTTC.